What follows are 14 T cell receptor beta chains derived from one specimen sequenced in a study of human T cells and chemical hapten exposure. TCRdb passed the RACE reads through MiXCR, listing each CDR3 protein once. Seen here are approximately 350,000 distinct CDR3 sequences, roughly 6.3% observed once, and the top ten hold approximately 5.4%. Time point specified: patch test 2, 6 weeks after DPC sensitization. Stated treatment: therapeutic diphenylcyclopropenone sensitization with weekly scalp DPC. The material sequenced was whole blood, taken in connection with sensitization to the hapten diphenylcyclopropenone (DPC). The receptors were gathered from a woman between 18 and 30 years old with alopecia areata. Some clones in this sample may be carry-over from other donors' samples.

This clonotype turned up a few times. The V gene is TRBV4-1, the J gene TRBJ1-4; tentatively, D is TRBD1 (5 bases). Germline V gene lookup returns CDR1 MGHRA and CDR2 YSYEKL. V lost 0 bases and J lost 13, with 15 bases in between. The CDR3 has 14 amino acids. This CDR3 reads CASSQEFDFQGLFF. In nucleotides, the CDR3 is TGCGCCAGCAGCCAAGAATTTGACTTCCAGGGACTGTTTTTT.

This chain uses TRBV7-2 with TRBJ1-1; a weak D match, TRBD1 (6 bases). Trimming shortened V by 8 bases and J by 6 bases, and 10 bases separated the two germline ends. This CDR3 has 11 residues. Germline CDR1 and CDR2: SGHTA and FQGNSA. Here the CDR3 DNA reads TGTGCCAGCGGGCAGGGGCCTGAAGCTTTCTTT. It is translated as CASGQGPEAFF.

This clonotype occurred many times. The V call is TRBV28, the J call TRBJ2-1, with D hard to call. Germline V gives CDR1 MDHEN, CDR2 SYDVKM. The CDR3 sequence is 13 residues long. CDR3 sequence reads: CVCVRSSYNEQFF. The CDR3 DNA reads as TGTGTGTGTGTCCGTAGCTCCTACAATGAGCAGTTCTTC.

The genes are TRBV11-2 and TRBJ2-3; TRBD1 matches at 8 bases. Germline CDR1 and CDR2: SGHAT and FQNNGV. This CDR3 has 15 residues. The V segment lost 6 bases and the J segment 1 base; nucleotides outside the gene matches: 6. DNA for the CDR3: TGTGCCAGCAGGCGACCAGGGGGCCGCACAGATACGCAGTATTTT. Protein sequence: CASRRPGGRTDTQYF.

Only a few counts were recorded for this clonotype. The genes are TRBV25-1 and TRBJ2-7; no clear D gene. The CDR3 covers 15 residues. CDR1 and CDR2 from the germline V gene are MGHDK and SYGVNS. With 4 bases removed from V and 0 bases from J, the gap between germline ends came to 13 bases. The CDR3 sequence is CASSGPMKASYEQYF. The CDR3 region has the DNA TGTGCCAGCAGTGGGCCTATGAAAGCCTCCTACGAGCAGTACTTC.

The rearrangement uses TRBV20-1 and TRBJ1-4, with 9 bases lining up with TRBD1. The CDR3 is made up of 14 amino acids. V lost 5 bases to trimming and J lost 7 bases; unmatched junction nucleotides: 8. CDR1 DFQATT and CDR2 SNEGSKA come from the germline V gene (reference sequence). The CDR3 spells CSALDRGSSEKLFF. The CDR3 nucleotides are TGCAGTGCTCTCGACAGGGGGTCGAGTGAAAAACTGTTTTTT.

This clonotype was seen repeatedly, ten times or more. The CDR3 DNA sequence: TGCGCCAGCAGCCCCCAACCGAGGGGGACAGTTCCTCAGCCCCAGCATTTT. Translation: CASSPQPRGTVPQPQHF. The chain is built from TRBV5-1 and TRBJ1-5, with 7 bases aligning to TRBD1. This CDR3 comprises 17 residues. Trimming at V came to 4 bases and at J to 6 bases, leaving 16 bases not matched to a gene. From germline, CDR1 is SGHRS and CDR2 YFSETQ. The full variable domain, in which reference TRBV5-1 and TRBJ1-5 provide the parts outside the CDR3, is KAGVTQTPRYLIKTRGQQVTLSCSPISGHRSVSWYQQTPGQGLQFLFEYFSETQRNKGNFPGRFSGRQFSNSRSEMNVSTLELGDSALYLCASSPQPRGTVPQPQHFGDGTRLSIL.

The J gene is TRBJ2-1, the V gene TRBV15; either TRBD1 or TRBD2 may supply D (5 bases each). The CDR3 extends over 15 amino acids. V lost 0 bases and J lost 2, with 8 bases in between. Per the germline V gene, CDR1 is LNHNV and CDR2 is YYDKDF (reference sequence). The CDR3 spells CATSRERGPYNEQFF. In DNA, the CDR3 is TGTGCCACCAGCAGAGAACGGGGACCCTACAATGAGCAGTTCTTC.

The chain is built from TRBV12-3 or TRBV12-4 and TRBJ2-2, with a weak D call TRBD1 (6 bases). Trimming took 8 bases from V and 0 from J, leaving 25 bases between them. The CDR3 contains 19 residues. CDR3 DNA: TGTGCCAGCGTGAGGGGACATCGGAGATTGACCGCGAACACCGGGGAGCTGTTTTTT. Amino acids: CASVRGHRRLTANTGELFF.

This clonotype was seen ten or more times. The rearrangement joins TRBV5-1 to TRBJ2-1, with TRBD1 matching 12 bases. The CDR3 has 15 amino acids. Germline CDR1 is SGHRS and CDR2 is YFSETQ. Unmatched junction bases numbered 6, after V lost 3 bases and J lost 8 bases. For the CDR3, the DNA is TGCGCCAGCAGCTCGGGACAGGGGGCTGAGGATGAGCAGTTCTTC. Protein: CASSSGQGAEDEQFF.

This clonotype was seen a handful of times. The gene calls are TRBV7-2 and TRBJ1-3; no reliable D call. The germline V and J ends were trimmed by 1 base and 3 bases, with 10 bases remaining between them. The length of the CDR3 is 15 residues. The germline gives CDR1 SGHTA, CDR2 FQGNSA. The CDR3 coding sequence is TGTGCCAGCAGCTTAGTCGGCGGTGATGGAAACACCATATATTTT. Residues: CASSLVGGDGNTIYF.

This clonotype was observed a few times. This chain uses TRBV29-1 with TRBJ2-7; TRBD1 or TRBD2 may be the D gene (5 bases each). V was shortened by 6 bases and J by 5 bases, with 17 bases between the two germline ends. The CDR3 contains 13 residues. Germline V gene data show CDR1 as SQVTM and CDR2 as ANQGSEA. This chain's CDR3 is CSVRDAGMNEQYF. In nucleotides, the CDR3 is TGCAGCGTCCGGGACGCTGGCATGAACGAGCAGTACTTC.

There are many counts of this clonotype. The V gene is TRBV10-3, the J gene TRBJ1-6, with unresolved D. Deletions cut 10 bases from V and 1 base from J, with 8 bases between. This CDR3 comprises 13 residues. Germline loops: CDR1 ENHRY, CDR2 SYGVKD. The DNA of the CDR3 is TGTGCCACCCAGGCATCCTATAATTCACCCCTCCACTTT. This sequence encodes CATQASYNSPLHF.

This clonotype has at least ten counts. The rearrangement links TRBV7-2 to TRBJ2-3; no definite D call. The CDR3 has 15 amino acids. V lost 1 base to trimming and J lost 0 bases, with 8 bases between them. The germline CDR1 and CDR2 sequences are SGHTA and FQGNSA. The CDR3 DNA reads as TGTGCCAGCAGCTTAGACTACCTAAGCACAGATACGCAGTATTTT. Translating gives CASSLDYLSTDTQYF.